This record covers a single TCR beta chain. Its antigen is not identified. The data stem from a study of long-term antiretroviral therapy in people with HIV. Sequencing used immunoSEQ v3.0 at survey level. Profiling relied on immunoSEQ multiplex PCR, and the TCRdb table lists in-frame clones only, not all of them. The sample yields around 21,000 clones, about four fifths seen once. Findings and limits, study-wide: No data were available on ART adherence, viral resistance or therapy changes.

V was clipped by 4 bases and J by 5 bases, with 12 bases between them. Germline CDR1 SGHRS, CDR2 YFSETQ. CDR3 length: 13 residues. The sequence derives from a woman between 25 and 40 years old with HIV. The source material was unsorted PBMCs, sampled 0.2 years after starting antiretroviral therapy. The chain employs TRBV5-1 and TRBJ1-1, with a tentative D call TRBD1 (5 bases). In DNA, the CDR3 is TGCGCCAGCAGCACTGGTTGGGGGACTGAAGCTTTCTTT. This gives the protein CASSTGWGTEAFF. Full variable domain (outside the CDR3, taken from reference TRBV5-1 and TRBJ1-1): KAGVTQTPRYLIKTRGQQVTLSCSPISGHRSVSWYQQTPGQGLQFLFEYFSETQRNKGNFPGRFSGRQFSNSRSEMNVSTLELGDSALYLCASSTGWGTEAFFGQGTRLTVV.